This TCR beta chain is from a study of a mutant IDH1 vaccine in newly diagnosed glioma. Overall study findings and caveats: Pseudoprogression looked unconnected to shifts in top peripheral T cell clonotypes.

As for this clone: Its antigen is unidentified.

As for time point: week 23, last vaccination. All doses held 300 ug of mutant IDH1 20-mer peptide, with topical imiquimod. TCRdb's table, derived via immunoSEQ multiplex PCR, lists solely in-frame clones and lacks some. The table has about 65,000 clones, around 83% seen once. The V end lost 2 bases, the J end lost 0 bases, and 17 bases lay between the germline ends. Germline CDR1 reads MGHRA; CDR2 reads YSYEKL. CDR3 length: 19 amino acids. The V call is TRBV4-1, the J call TRBJ1-6; no clear D. The clonotype was recovered from a man younger than 40 with glioma. Source: PBMCs, taken from a glioma patient whose treatment included an IDH1 peptide vaccine. The CDR3 DNA sequence: TGCGCCAGCAGCCAATTCATTTCTGTCAGAAGCTCCTATAATTCACCCCTCCACTTT. Its translation is CASSQFISVRSSYNSPLHF.